Following are 12 T cell receptor beta chains from one sample sequenced in a study of response to subunit inactivated influenza vaccine. Using its own MiXCR run on the RT-PCR reads, TCRdb lists one record per CDR3 protein. The table includes more than 700,000 distinct CDR3 sequences, 21% detected once. The source was PBMCs from blood, collected less than 6 days after vaccination. Source of these receptors: a man aged 45-65 years who received an inactivated influenza vaccine.

This clonotype was seen a few times. This chain uses TRBV12-3 or TRBV12-4 with TRBJ2-1, with D tentatively TRBD1 (6 bases). V was trimmed by 6 bases and J by 5 bases, leaving 20 bases between them. The CDR3 is 16 residues long. CDR3 sequence reads: CASSRKRLDSDNEQFF. CDR3 in DNA: TGTGCCAGCAGCCGGAAACGACTGGACAGCGACAATGAGCAGTTCTTC.

This clonotype was picked up a small number of times. The chain links TRBV20-1 to TRBJ2-7, with TRBD2 identical over 8 bases. Germline V gene data show CDR1 as DFQATT and CDR2 as SNEGSKA (reference sequence). This CDR3 has 15 amino acids. The junction had 7 bases not matched to a gene; V was cut back by 1 base and J by 2 bases. The CDR3 DNA is TGCAGTGCTAGAGGGGGGGCTAGCGGGCCCTACGAGCAGTACTTC. Protein product: CSARGGASGPYEQYF.

A few counts support this clonotype. The chain uses TRBV18 and TRBJ1-1, with a weak D call TRBD1 (5 bases). CDR1 KGHSH and CDR2 LQKENI come from the germline V gene. CDR3 length: 15 amino acids. V gave up 2 bases and J gave up 3 bases, with 13 bases separating them. CDR3: CASSPFYVGDTEAFF. CDR3 DNA sequence: TGTGCCAGCTCACCATTCTACGTAGGGGACACTGAAGCTTTCTTT.

This clonotype was counted only a few times. The gene calls are TRBV7-9 and TRBJ2-1; 8 positions agree with TRBD1. Per the germline V gene, CDR1 is SEHNR and CDR2 is FQNEAQ (reference sequence). The CDR3 length is 15 residues. The J segment lost 7 bases and the V segment lost 4 bases, leaving 9 bases of the junction unmatched. CDR3 in amino acids: CASSSQDRVGNEQFF. The DNA for the CDR3 is TGTGCCAGCAGCTCCCAGGACAGGGTGGGGAATGAGCAGTTCTTC.

This chain links TRBV18 with TRBJ1-3, with 7 nucleotides matching TRBD1. The V gene's germline CDR1 is KGHSH and CDR2 LQKENI. V was pared by 1 base and J by 3 bases, with 3 bases of the junction left unmatched. There are 15 residues in the CDR3. The CDR3 loop is CASSPQGTVGNTIYF. The CDR3 DNA sequence: TGTGCCAGCTCACCACAAGGGACAGTTGGAAACACCATATATTTT.

The rearrangement links TRBV12-3 or TRBV12-4 to TRBJ2-5, with TRBD1 identical over 8 bases. Trimming cost V 2 bases and J 4 bases; bases outside gene matches: 9. The CDR3 has 16 amino acids. The CDR3 sequence is CASSLHGQGVLETQYF. DNA for the CDR3: TGTGCCAGCAGTTTACATGGACAGGGTGTGTTAGAGACCCAGTACTTC.

There are many counts of this clonotype. The CDR3 coding sequence is TGTGCCAGCAGTTACGGGGGGGCCGGGGAGACCCAGTACTTC. Protein sequence: CASSYGGAGETQYF. The rearrangement links TRBV6-5 to TRBJ2-5, with D maybe TRBD2 (7 bases). CDR3 size: 14 residues. Germline V gene data show CDR1 as MNHEY and CDR2 as SVGAGI. Trimming removed 2 bases from V and 5 bases from J, with 12 bases in between.

The J gene is TRBJ2-2, the V gene TRBV12-3 or TRBV12-4; no clear D gene. The V gene lost 4 bases and the J gene lost 4 bases, with 10 bases spanning the gap. The CDR3 contains 14 residues. CDR3 coding DNA: TGTGCCAGCAGTTCATATGGAACCACCGGGGAGCTGTTTTTT. This codes for CASSSYGTTGELFF.

V gene TRBV28 combines with J gene TRBJ2-1; D remains ambiguous. Germline V CDR1 and CDR2: MDHEN, SYDVKM. V was trimmed by 1 base and J by 0 bases, leaving 7 bases between them. The CDR3 is 15 residues long. DNA for the CDR3: TGTGCCAGCAGTTTATCCCGGATCTCCTACAATGAGCAGTTCTTC. It is translated as CASSLSRISYNEQFF.

The V and J genes are TRBV7-6 and TRBJ2-2; the match to TRBD2 covers 8 bases. Germline V gene data show CDR1 as SGHVS and CDR2 as FNYEAQ. The CDR3 length is 17 residues. Trimming at V came to 5 bases and at J to 7 bases, leaving 15 bases not matched to a gene. The CDR3 is CASSPDGAGLAIGELFF. DNA for the CDR3: TGTGCCAGCAGCCCAGACGGGGCCGGACTAGCCATCGGGGAGCTGTTTTTT. The whole variable domain, filled in from reference TRBV7-6 and TRBJ2-2, reads GAGVSQSPRYKVTKRGQDVALRCDPISGHVSLYWYRQALGQGPEFLTYFNYEAQQDKSGLPNDRFSAERPEGSISTLTIQRTEQRDSAMYRCASSPDGAGLAIGELFFGEGSRLTVL.

The table lists this clonotype with a few counts. V usage is TRBV4-3 and J usage is TRBJ2-3; unclear D gene. This CDR3 region has 16 residues. V was shortened by 1 base and J by 0 bases, with 11 bases between the two germline ends. CDR1 and CDR2 from the germline V gene are LGHNA and YSLEER. This chain's CDR3 is CASSQGPSRSTDTQYF. The CDR3 DNA reads as TGCGCCAGCAGCCAAGGGCCTTCGCGGAGCACAGATACGCAGTATTTT.

This chain connects TRBV7-9 to TRBJ2-3; tentative D call: TRBD2 (7 bases). V was trimmed by 5 bases and J by 4 bases, leaving 13 bases between them. The CDR3 length is 14 residues. Germline lookup yields CDR1 SEHNR and CDR2 FQNEAQ (reference sequence). CDR3 bases: TGTGCCAGCAGCGCACCGGGGGGCCCAGATACGCAGTATTTT. Amino acid sequence: CASSAPGGPDTQYF. Drawing the rest from reference TRBV7-9 and TRBJ2-3, the complete variable domain is DTGVSQNPRHKITKRGQNVTFRCDPISEHNRLYWYRQTLGQGPEFLTYFQNEAQLEKSRLLSDRFSAERPKGSFSTLEIQRTEQGDSAMYLCASSAPGGPDTQYFGPGTRLTVL.